This entry concerns a single T cell receptor (beta chain). The specificity of this receptor is unknown. One base away there is no much larger clone; base qualities are not given. Reading from cysteine to phenylalanine, the CDR3 counts 15 amino acids. Of the read, only the CDR3 DNA is kept; its 45 bases are in frame from base 1. From a lookup of the germline V gene (reference sequence), CDR1 and CDR2 are LNHDA and SQIVND. Germline trimming: 6 bases from V, 4 bases from J; junction bases outside gene matches: 10. The immunoSEQ Assay, a bias-controlled multiplex PCR, was used to amplify TCRbeta CDR3 regions from genomic DNA. The authors' analysis ran thus. The number of nucleated cells in each sample was estimated from the amplification of reference gene primers within the assay. To quantify the absolute abundance of each unique TCRbeta CDR3 rearrangement, sequence reads were collapsed and filtered. For each sample, productive Simpson clonality was calculated as the square root of Simpson's diversity index over productive rearrangements. TCRdb re-hosts the immuneACCESS table, in-frame sequences only. Its copies lack some clones; in the studies checked, an unresolved V gene accounts for under half of them, and the cause for the rest is not known. The V and J calls and clone size are taken from that table; D and trimming were inferred from the DNA. The sample yields approximately 200,000 clones; over 75% were counted once. Of the sample, more than 7% falls within the top ten clones.

The sample belongs to a study of blood T cell repertoires in COVID-19 (dated by TCRdb to the early 2020s). Regarding the study in general: ImmuneRACE Cohort 3 recovered participants were defined by two consecutive negative NP/OP PCR tests, healthcare professional clearance, or symptom resolution. The collaborator samples originated in the United States, Italy and Spain and spanned the acute and convalescent phases of COVID-19. The prospective study material was composed of cDNA or gDNA derived from T cells, B-cell-depleted T cells, or PBMCs. Subjects who had been exposed to COVID-19, were actively infected with it, or had recovered from it provided the deeply sampled blood TCRbeta repertoires that made up the dataset. The repertoires were released in a freely available public database intended as a resource for research on the immune response to SARS-CoV-2. The samples were drawn from two sources: the first 160 participants of the ongoing ImmuneRACE study, and over 950 subjects contributed by 6 global collaborators. A de-identified subject ID, COVID-19 status, age in years and sex were almost always included in the sample metadata. Where available, HLA class I and class II types were obtained from metadata supplied by the sample provider rather than from assay-based typing. What the study reported, not specific to this receptor: The quantity of clinical and demographic metadata differed by source and by participant and was supplied without curation.

Participants in the prospective study were enrolled through a virtual design, were aged about 18 to 90 years, and lived in some 24 United States geographic areas. In the prospective study, participants were assigned to cohorts based on the clinical history participants reported in a screening survey and a study questionnaire. Mobile phlebotomists in the prospective study collected whole blood, serum and a nasopharyngeal or oropharyngeal swab from every participant. Over an approximately 2-month period, participants in the prospective study had the option of providing additional blood draws and questionnaires. Blood samples from the prospective study were shipped frozen or at room temperature prior to DNA extraction.

The clonotype comes from a man aged 25 to 45 in a cohort exposed to, infected with or recovered from COVID-19 (not recorded which). Sequencing was done on a sample of PBMCs or T cells enriched from blood (not recorded which). The V gene is TRBV19 and the J gene is TRBJ1-2, and TRBD1 matches 8 of the central bases. CDR3 region: CASSPWITGGYGYTF. DNA sequence: TGTGCCAGTAGCCCCTGGATAACAGGGGGCTATGGCTACACCTTC.